The 31 T cell receptor beta chains below come from one sample, sequenced in a study of radiotherapy plus CTLA-4 blockade in lung cancer. TCRdb's table, derived via immunoSEQ multiplex PCR, lists solely in-frame clones and lacks some. The profile shows over 100,000 clones, more than 65% of them singletons. Specimen: peripheral blood, collected from a patient treated with radiotherapy plus ipilimumab. The receptors here all came from a human donor with non-small cell lung cancer that progressed on radiotherapy plus ipilimumab. Some clones in this sample may be carry-over from other donors' samples.

This chain uses TRBV30 with TRBJ1-2, with TRBD1 matching 9 bases. The CDR3 has 13 residues. Trimming removed 8 bases from V and 7 bases from J; junction bases left unmatched: 11. Germline-derived CDR1 and CDR2 are GTSNPN and SVGIG (reference sequence). The CDR3 region is CAEGGQGWSGYTF. The DNA for the CDR3 is TGTGCCGAGGGAGGACAGGGGTGGTCTGGCTACACCTTC.

In its sample, this clone was seen once. In DNA, the CDR3 is TGTGCCAGCAGCCGGGGGCAGGGACTCCAAGCTTTCTTT. Translation gives CASSRGQGLQAFF. The gene calls are TRBV7-2 and TRBJ1-1; a possible D gene is TRBD1 (6 bases). CDR1 SGHTA and CDR2 FQGNSA come from the germline V gene. CDR3 size: 13 residues. V lost 5 bases and J lost 9, with 16 bases in between.

This clone has only one observation. The V and J genes are TRBV29-1 and TRBJ1-4; TRBD1 matches 9 bases. From germline, CDR1 is SQVTM and CDR2 ANQGSEA. Trimming took 7 bases from V and 7 from J; bases not matched to a gene: 10. CDR3 length: 14 residues. The CDR3 DNA reads TGCAGCGCCGCACAGGGGGCGATGGGTGAAAAACTGTTTTTT. It codes for CSAAQGAMGEKLFF.

This clone was seen just once. The chain links TRBV5-6 to TRBJ1-1; D is unclear. CDR1 is SGHDT and CDR2 is YYEEEE in the germline V gene. This CDR3 has 14 residues. Trimming left V 3 bases short and J 4 bases short, with 13 bases between. The CDR3 DNA reads TGTGCCAGCAGCTCCGGGCCGAGGAGCACTGAAGCTTTCTTT. Residues: CASSSGPRSTEAFF.

The rearrangement links TRBV6-5 to TRBJ1-2; D call uncertain. Germline loops: CDR1 MNHEY, CDR2 SVGAGI. The germline V and J ends were trimmed by 2 bases and 4 bases, with 8 bases remaining between them. The CDR3 sequence is 13 residues long. The CDR3 sequence: CASSYGQSYGYTF. For the CDR3, the DNA is TGTGCCAGCAGTTACGGGCAGTCCTATGGCTACACCTTC.

This clone was seen a handful of times. This chain links TRBV7-9 with TRBJ1-1, with TRBD1 matching 9 bases. The CDR3 is 17 amino acids. Germline values: CDR1 SEHNR, CDR2 FQNEAQ (reference sequence). V lost 3 bases and J lost 5; bases outside the gene matches: 13. The CDR3 loop reads CASSFAGTGLMGTEAFF. CDR3 bases: TGTGCCAGCAGCTTTGCCGGGACAGGGTTGATGGGGACTGAAGCTTTCTTT.

The V call is TRBV9, the J call TRBJ1-2; D ambiguous. Trimming removed 0 bases from V and 4 bases from J, with 7 bases in between. Per germline, CDR1 SGDLS and CDR2 YYNGEE. The CDR3 has 13 residues. The CDR3 sequence is CASSVGGSYGYTF. Written as DNA, the CDR3 is TGTGCCAGCAGCGTAGGCGGCAGCTATGGCTACACCTTC.

V is TRBV9 and J is TRBJ2-1; D perhaps matches TRBD2 (6 bases). The CDR3 is 16 amino acids. The V gene's germline CDR1 is SGDLS and CDR2 YYNGEE. The V end lost 4 bases, the J end lost 0 bases, and 14 bases lay between the germline ends. The DNA for the CDR3 is TGTGCCAGCAGCCCCTCTAGCGATAGCTCCTACAATGAGCAGTTCTTC. Translated: CASSPSSDSSYNEQFF.

This chain links TRBV4-3 with TRBJ2-5, with 9 positions matching TRBD2. The CDR3 has 17 amino acids. J lost 1 base, V lost 0 bases, and 6 bases had no gene match. Per germline, CDR1 LGHNA and CDR2 YSLEER. The CDR3 coding sequence is TGCGCCAGCAGCCAAGATTGGATAGCGGGGGTCCAAGAGACCCAGTACTTC. The encoded protein is CASSQDWIAGVQETQYF.

This chain connects TRBV30 to TRBJ2-2; TRBD2 matches at 9 bases. V dropped 4 bases and J dropped 3; count of bases not matched to a gene: 3. The CDR3 is made up of 14 amino acids. Germline V CDR1 and CDR2: GTSNPN, SVGIG (reference sequence). The CDR3 protein is CAWKRGAHTGELFF. The CDR3 DNA reads TGTGCCTGGAAGCGGGGGGCCCACACCGGGGAGCTGTTTTTT. The variable domain in full, completed from reference TRBV30 and TRBJ2-2, reads SQTIHQWPATLVQPVGSPLSLECTVEGTSNPNLYWYRQAAGRGLQLLFYSVGIGQISSEVPQNLSASRPQDRQFILSSKKLLLSDSGFYLCAWKRGAHTGELFFGEGSRLTVL.

V gene TRBV29-1 combines with J gene TRBJ2-5; perhaps TRBD2 as D (5 bases). V shed 2 bases and J shed 4 bases, with 11 bases lying between them. Per the germline V gene, CDR1 is SQVTM and CDR2 is ANQGSEA. CDR3 length equals 13 residues. CDR3 coding DNA: TGCAGCGTTGAAACGGGGTTTGGAGAGACCCAGTACTTC. Encoded protein: CSVETGFGETQYF.

The CDR3 protein is CATSRGEGTGSWVYEQYF. CDR3 in DNA: TGTGCCACCAGCAGAGGTGAGGGGACCGGGTCCTGGGTGTACGAGCAGTACTTC. This chain links TRBV15 with TRBJ2-7; perhaps D is TRBD1 or TRBD2 (5 bases each). V lost 1 base, J lost 4 bases, and 23 bases lay in between. CDR3 size: 18 residues. Germline assignment: CDR1 LNHNV and CDR2 YYDKDF (reference sequence).

The chain employs TRBV19 and TRBJ1-1, with D unresolved. This CDR3 region has 13 residues. Trimming took 3 bases from V and 0 from J, leaving 5 bases between them. The germline gives CDR1 LNHDA, CDR2 SQIVND (reference sequence). The chain's CDR3 is CASSILLNTEAFF. CDR3 sequence (DNA): TGTGCCAGTAGTATTCTGTTGAACACTGAAGCTTTCTTT.

This chain links TRBV7-9 with TRBJ1-2; possible D gene TRBD1, 6 bases. V was clipped by 2 bases and J by 9 bases, with 7 bases between them. Germline V gene data show CDR1 as SEHNR and CDR2 as FQNEAQ (reference sequence). The CDR3 extends over 11 amino acids. The CDR3 spells CASSLRGSYTF. DNA for the CDR3: TGTGCCAGCAGCTTAAGGGGGAGCTACACCTTC.

In its sample, this clone was seen a few times. This chain uses TRBV6-4 with TRBJ2-3; D remains unclear. Germline CDR1 is MRHNA and CDR2 is SNTAGT. Between the trimmed V and J ends, which lost 2 bases and 5 bases, there was a span of 11 bases. The CDR3 is 14 amino acids. CDR3 nucleotides: TGTGCCAGCAGTGACGGGTCCGGGTTAGATACGCAGTATTTT. It translates to CASSDGSGLDTQYF.

The V call is TRBV5-1, the J call TRBJ1-6; D perhaps matches TRBD1 (5 bases). CDR1 is SGHRS and CDR2 is YFSETQ in the germline V gene. V was shortened by 2 bases and J by 7 bases, with 13 bases between the two germline ends. This CDR3 contains 15 residues. This chain's CDR3 is CASSFGAGSNSPLHF. In nucleotides, the CDR3 is TGCGCCAGCAGCTTTGGAGCAGGGTCGAATTCACCCCTCCACTTT.

This chain joins TRBV19 and TRBJ1-5; D is uncertain. The ends were cut back, 3 bases at V and 5 bases at J, with 8 bases in the middle. Germline CDR1 reads LNHDA; CDR2 reads SQIVND (reference sequence). This CDR3 has 13 amino acids. The CDR3 here is CASSIRRDQPQHF. As DNA, the CDR3 is TGTGCCAGTAGTATTAGGCGTGATCAGCCCCAGCATTTT.

This clone was recorded a few times. The chain links TRBV6-6 to TRBJ2-7; D unclear. This CDR3 contains 15 residues. Per the germline V gene, CDR1 is MNHNY and CDR2 is SVGAGI (reference sequence). V dropped 2 bases and J dropped 0 bases, with 11 bases sitting between them. In nucleotides, the CDR3 is TGTGCCAGCAGTTACAGGGATCCCCACTCCTACGAGCAGTACTTC. Encoded protein: CASSYRDPHSYEQYF.

The V call is TRBV19, the J call TRBJ2-7, with a weak D call TRBD1 (6 bases). The CDR3 is 14 residues long. Germline V gene data show CDR1 as LNHDA and CDR2 as SQIVND (reference sequence). The V end lost 3 bases, the J end lost 5 bases, and 14 bases lay between the germline ends. The DNA for the CDR3 is TGTGCCAGTAGTATCGCAGGGGCCGTAAACGAGCAGTACTTC. This sequence encodes CASSIAGAVNEQYF.

The genes are TRBV5-4 and TRBJ1-5; 10 bases align to TRBD1. V dropped 0 bases and J dropped 6; count of bases not matched to a gene: 12. The CDR3 is made up of 18 amino acids. Looked up from germline, CDR1 is SGHNT and CDR2 is YYREEE (reference sequence). The CDR3 spells CASSLVVIRQGASQPQHF. The CDR3 region has the DNA TGTGCCAGCAGCTTGGTGGTAATTCGACAGGGGGCTAGTCAGCCCCAGCATTTT.

The rearrangement uses TRBV15 and TRBJ1-2; D not resolved. This CDR3 comprises 13 residues. The ends were cut back, 1 base at V and 2 bases at J, with 5 bases in the middle. Germline CDR1 LNHNV, CDR2 YYDKDF (reference sequence). Written as DNA, the CDR3 is TGTGCCACCAGCAGAGGTGAAAACTATGGCTACACCTTC. Its translation is CATSRGENYGYTF. Supplemented by reference TRBV15 and TRBJ1-2, the full variable domain reads DAMVIQNPRYQVTQFGKPVTLSCSQTLNHNVMYWYQQKSSQAPKLLFHYYDKDFNNEADTPDNFQSRRPNTSFCFLDIRSPGLGDTAMYLCATSRGENYGYTFGSGTRLTVV.

Only a few counts were recorded for this clone. V usage is TRBV7-2 and J usage is TRBJ2-3, with 12 bases fitting TRBD2. The CDR3 is made up of 17 amino acids. V shed 3 bases, J shed 3 bases, and the junction held 7 bases outside the gene matches. Per the germline V gene, CDR1 is SGHTA and CDR2 is FQGNSA. The CDR3 DNA sequence: TGTGCCAGCAGCTTTTACTCGACTAGCGGGGGAACAGATACGCAGTATTTT. This encodes CASSFYSTSGGTDTQYF.

J is TRBJ1-3 and V is TRBV6-4; D is unclear. V was pared by 3 bases and J by 0 bases, with 3 bases between. From germline, CDR1 is MRHNA and CDR2 SNTAGT. This CDR3 comprises 13 residues. The CDR3 here is CASSEGSGNTIYF. CDR3 nucleotides: TGTGCCAGCAGTGAGGGCTCTGGAAACACCATATATTTT.

This chain connects TRBV6-5 to TRBJ2-7; unclear D gene. Trimming cost V 2 bases and J 5 bases, with 4 bases left between them. CDR1 and CDR2 from the germline V gene are MNHEY and SVGAGI. The CDR3 consists of 11 residues. Written as DNA, the CDR3 is TGTGCCAGCAGTTACCTCCACGAGCAGTACTTC. The encoded protein is CASSYLHEQYF.

In DNA, the CDR3 is TGTGCCAGCAGCGTAGGTGAGGTGAACACTGAAGCTTTCTTT. This codes for CASSVGEVNTEAFF. V gene TRBV9 combines with J gene TRBJ1-1; D is uncertain. The CDR3 totals 14 residues. Germline V lookup: CDR1 SGDLS, CDR2 YYNGEE. Trimming took off 0 bases at V and 0 bases at J, with 6 bases between the two ends.

A note on this clone: The junction differs from germline at one of its ends, possibly a read error. The sample has other DNA sequences that encode this CDR3 too. In DNA, the CDR3 is TGTGCCAGTAGCTCACAGACAGGGTCTCGGGACGAGCAGTACTTC. This gives the protein CASSSQTGSRDEQYF. The rearrangement joins TRBV7-2 to TRBJ2-7; 7 nucleotides agree with TRBD1. Germline CDR1 and CDR2: SGHTA and FQGNSA. The CDR3 has 15 residues.

The rearrangement links TRBV7-2 to TRBJ2-5; D remains ambiguous. CDR3 length: 13 residues. V shed 2 bases and J shed 3 bases, with 7 bases lying between them. Germline V CDR1 and CDR2: SGHTA, FQGNSA. The CDR3: CASSLLWKETQYF. The DNA for the CDR3 is TGTGCCAGCAGCTTACTTTGGAAAGAGACCCAGTACTTC.

This clone was recorded a few times. The chain uses TRBV15 and TRBJ2-7; 7 bases fit TRBD1. The V gene end was trimmed by 0 bases and the J gene end by 3 bases; junction bases not matched to a gene: 2. The CDR3 totals 14 residues. Germline V CDR1 and CDR2: LNHNV, YYDKDF (reference sequence). CDR3 DNA: TGTGCCACCAGCAGAGAGGGGGACAGCTACGAGCAGTACTTC. Its protein product is CATSREGDSYEQYF. Complete variable domain (other parts from reference TRBV15 and TRBJ2-7): DAMVIQNPRYQVTQFGKPVTLSCSQTLNHNVMYWYQQKSSQAPKLLFHYYDKDFNNEADTPDNFQSRRPNTSFCFLDIRSPGLGDTAMYLCATSREGDSYEQYFGPGTRLTVT.

The chain employs TRBV11-2 and TRBJ2-1; D is possibly TRBD2 (6 bases). The CDR3 sequence is 15 residues long. Germline CDR1 reads SGHAT; CDR2 reads FQNNGV. Trimming cost V 1 base and J 7 bases, with 14 bases left between them. CDR3 bases: TGTGCCAGCAGCTTAGCCGGGGACTTAGTAAATGAGCAGTTCTTC. Translating gives CASSLAGDLVNEQFF. The complete variable domain, with remaining parts taken from reference TRBV11-2 and TRBJ2-1, reads EAGVAQSPRYKIIEKRQSVAFWCNPISGHATLYWYQQILGQGPKLLIQFQNNGVVDDSQLPKDRFSAERLKGVDSTLKIQPAKLEDSAVYLCASSLAGDLVNEQFFGPGTRLTVL.

The V call is TRBV6-5, the J call TRBJ2-7, with no clear D. CDR3 length equals 14 residues. Trimming cost V 5 bases and J 0 bases, with 11 bases left between them. From germline, CDR1 is MNHEY and CDR2 SVGAGI. CDR3 sequence (DNA): TGTGCCAGCAGTCACGATGTCTTCTCCTACGAGCAGTACTTC. Its translation: CASSHDVFSYEQYF.

The V gene is TRBV7-2, the J gene TRBJ2-5; D is undetermined. The CDR3 sequence is 13 residues long. Trimming pared 0 bases from V and 1 base from J, leaving 3 bases between. Germline V gene data show CDR1 as SGHTA and CDR2 as FQGNSA. The CDR3 is CASSLAPQETQYF. As DNA, the CDR3 is TGTGCCAGCAGCTTAGCGCCCCAAGAGACCCAGTACTTC.